This entry lists 18 T cell receptor beta chains sequenced from one sample in a study of T cell repertoires in cytomegalovirus infection. Via MiXCR, TCRdb re-called the reads, giving one row per CDR3 protein. The data contain approximately 470,000 distinct CDR3 sequences, roughly 46% of them singletons. For these TCRs, the target antigens are not known. The sequences come from cultured PBMCs, collected from culture after CMV antigen stimulation. The receptors were sampled from a human donor in good health (CMV status not recorded). Some clones in this sample may be carry-over from other donors' samples.

V and J are TRBV6-8 and TRBJ2-3; D ambiguous. Germline values: CDR1 MNHGY, CDR2 SAAAGT. Trimming took off 0 bases at V and 5 bases at J, with 9 bases between the two ends. The CDR3 is 14 residues long. The CDR3 coding sequence is TGTGCCAGCAGTTACTCTGGAAGTGGAGATACGCAGTATTTT. It specifies CASSYSGSGDTQYF.

This clonotype has a handful of counts. The chain's CDR3 is CASSEAGRGAAEQYF. In nucleotides, the CDR3 is TGTGCCAGCAGTGAAGCGGGGCGCGGGGCCGCCGAGCAGTACTTC. This sequence joins TRBV6-1 and TRBJ2-7; maybe TRBD2 (6 bases). Trimming pared 0 bases from V and 6 bases from J, leaving 15 bases between. Germline V gene data show CDR1 as MNHNS and CDR2 as SASEGT. This CDR3 has 15 residues.

This clonotype was seen many times. The chain recombines TRBV7-2 with TRBJ2-2; 8 bases are a match to TRBD1. Trimming cost V 5 bases and J 7 bases; bases outside gene matches: 9. Per germline, CDR1 SGHTA and CDR2 FQGNSA. This CDR3 has 15 residues. As DNA, the CDR3 is TGTGCCAGCAGCCCTGGACAGGGAAGTGGCGGGGAGCTGTTTTTT. Translating gives CASSPGQGSGGELFF.

The chain combines TRBV7-4 with TRBJ2-1; TRBD2 matches 11 bases. V lost 3 bases to trimming and J lost 4 bases; unmatched junction nucleotides: 11. This CDR3 is built from 18 residues. Germline values: CDR1 SGHVT, CDR2 SQSDAQ. CDR3 in DNA: TGTGCCAGCAGCTTCCCTAGCGGGGGGCTCTCGGGGTACAATGAGCAGTTCTTC. This translates into CASSFPSGGLSGYNEQFF.

This clonotype was found a few times. This chain connects TRBV7-7 to TRBJ2-1; the D is unclear. This CDR3 region has 14 residues. The V end was cut by 2 bases, the J end by 3 bases, with 8 bases between. The germline gives CDR1 SSHAT, CDR2 FNYEAQ (reference sequence). CDR3 nucleotide sequence: TGTGCCAGCAGCTTAAGTCAAGACTACAATGAGCAGTTCTTC. Translation gives CASSLSQDYNEQFF.

This clonotype has a count of ten or more. The chain has TRBV7-2 and TRBJ2-7; maybe TRBD2 (5 bases). CDR1 is SGHTA, CDR2 FQGNSA, per germline. Trimming took 5 bases from V and 3 from J, leaving 14 bases between them. The CDR3 is made up of 14 amino acids. CDR3: CASSLGGGGYEQYF. CDR3 nucleotide sequence: TGTGCCAGCAGCCTAGGAGGCGGTGGCTACGAGCAGTACTTC.

This clonotype was detected only a few times. The genes are TRBV28 and TRBJ2-1; TRBD1 aligns across 7 bases. Germline V gives CDR1 MDHEN, CDR2 SYDVKM. Trimming took 5 bases from V and 1 from J; bases not matched to a gene: 8. This CDR3 is built from 16 residues. CDR3 coding DNA: TGTGCCAGCAGTCCCGAAGGGGGCTTGTCCTACAATGAGCAGTTCTTC. It translates to CASSPEGGLSYNEQFF.

V gene TRBV7-2 combines with J gene TRBJ2-1; maybe TRBD2 (6 bases). Germline V gene sequence: CDR1 SGHTA, CDR2 FQGNSA. V lost 4 bases and J 0 bases, leaving 13 bases between the germline ends. The CDR3 has 16 amino acids. CDR3 sequence: CASSSGLQSSYNEQFF. The DNA for the CDR3 is TGTGCCAGCAGCTCGGGACTGCAGAGCTCCTACAATGAGCAGTTCTTC.

The V call is TRBV7-9, the J call TRBJ2-7; a possible D gene is TRBD2 (6 bases). Germline-derived CDR1 and CDR2 are SEHNR and FQNEAQ (reference sequence). The CDR3 spans 11 residues. The ends were cut back, 1 base at V and 13 bases at J, with 11 bases in the middle. This CDR3 reads CASSLEASVYF. The CDR3 DNA follows: TGTGCCAGCAGCTTAGAGGCTAGCGTCTACTTC.

This chain joins TRBV7-2 and TRBJ2-6, with a tentative D call TRBD2 (5 bases). The CDR3 sequence is 18 residues long. Trimming left V 2 bases short and J 0 bases short, with 14 bases between. Germline V gene lookup returns CDR1 SGHTA and CDR2 FQGNSA. CDR3 loop: CASSLTSPKASGANVLTF. The CDR3 nucleotides are TGTGCCAGCAGCTTAACTAGTCCCAAGGCCTCTGGGGCCAACGTCCTGACTTTC.

The chain joins TRBV6-1 to TRBJ2-7; D might be TRBD1 (6 bases). The CDR3 covers 16 residues. In germline, CDR1 is MNHNS, CDR2 SASEGT. The V end lost 1 base, the J end lost 2 bases, and 15 bases lay between the germline ends. Written as DNA, the CDR3 is TGTGCCAGCAGTGAAGATTTTGTGGCAGGGGCCTACGAGCAGTACTTC. The encoded protein is CASSEDFVAGAYEQYF.

This rearrangement joins TRBV4-3 to TRBJ2-5; the D gene is possibly TRBD2 (6 bases). CDR3 size: 17 residues. In germline, CDR1 is LGHNA, CDR2 YSLEER. Trimming removed 0 bases at V and 1 base at J, with 15 bases between. CDR3 nucleotide sequence: TGCGCCAGCAGCCAAGATACCCAGGCTAGCGTCCAAGAGACCCAGTACTTC. This translates into CASSQDTQASVQETQYF.

The chain is built from TRBV12-3 or TRBV12-4 and TRBJ2-1; D might be TRBD2 (6 bases). Trimming left V 4 bases short and J 7 bases short, with 14 bases between. The CDR3 is 14 amino acids. CDR3 sequence reads: CASSSPGTGNEQFF. The CDR3 nucleotides read TGTGCCAGCAGTTCCCCCGGGACTGGAAATGAGCAGTTCTTC.

The rearrangement joins TRBV28 to TRBJ1-2; tentative D call: TRBD1 (6 bases). The CDR3 loop spans 14 amino acids. Per the germline V gene, CDR1 is MDHEN and CDR2 is SYDVKM. V shed 7 bases and J shed 5 bases, with 17 bases lying between them. This CDR3 reads CASTLGGQIYGYTF. CDR3 DNA: TGTGCCAGCACTCTAGGCGGACAGATATATGGCTACACCTTC.

Only a few counts were recorded for this clonotype. The V call is TRBV7-2, the J call TRBJ1-5, with D hard to call. V lost 5 bases and J 0 bases, leaving 14 bases between the germline ends. Germline assignment: CDR1 SGHTA and CDR2 FQGNSA. The CDR3 is 16 amino acids. CDR3 sequence (DNA): TGTGCCAGCAGCGCGACCTACAAGCTTAGCAATCAGCCCCAGCATTTT. This codes for CASSATYKLSNQPQHF.

This sequence joins TRBV7-2 and TRBJ2-2; maybe TRBD2 (6 bases). The CDR3 totals 15 residues. Germline V gene lookup returns CDR1 SGHTA and CDR2 FQGNSA. The V gene lost 1 base and the J gene lost 5 bases, with 11 bases spanning the gap. The CDR3 is CASSLGLGGTGELFF. The CDR3 nucleotides are TGTGCCAGCAGCTTAGGACTGGGGGGAACCGGGGAGCTGTTTTTT.

This rearrangement joins TRBV7-8 to TRBJ2-7, with a possible D match to TRBD2 (5 bases). The CDR3 is 14 amino acids. Per germline, CDR1 SGHVS and CDR2 FQNEAQ. V was shortened by 2 bases and J by 2 bases, with 10 bases between the two germline ends. CDR3 sequence reads: CASSLIGVPYEQYF. CDR3 bases: TGTGCCAGCAGCTTAATCGGGGTTCCCTACGAGCAGTACTTC.

This clonotype showed up just once. The chain links TRBV5-8 to TRBJ2-5; D might be TRBD1 (6 bases). The ends were cut back, 3 bases at V and 0 bases at J, with 12 bases in the middle. This CDR3 is 15 amino acids long. Per germline, CDR1 SGHTS and CDR2 YDEGEE. Here the CDR3 DNA reads TGTGCCAGCAGCTCTTGGGGGCAGTACCAAGAGACCCAGTACTTC. Translation gives CASSSWGQYQETQYF.